The text below deals with one TCR gamma chain. CDR3 length: 10 residues. The germline CDR1 and CDR2 sequences are VTNTFY and YDVSTARD (reference sequence). V trimming: 3 bases; J trimming: 9 bases; junction bases outside the gene matches: 2. The record originates from a study of gamma-delta T cells after stem cell transplantation. TCRdb reapplied CATT to the RT-PCR reads. This table holds about 3,000 gamma-chain clones, 18% found once. The chain joins TRGV3 to TRGJ1 or TRGJ2. Sequenced material: gamma-delta T cells. The source is a human donor. It is not recorded whose cells these are; they may come from a transplant donor. CDR3 coding DNA: TGTGCCACCTGGGACTCTAAGAAACTCTTT. Translation gives CATWDSKKLF.